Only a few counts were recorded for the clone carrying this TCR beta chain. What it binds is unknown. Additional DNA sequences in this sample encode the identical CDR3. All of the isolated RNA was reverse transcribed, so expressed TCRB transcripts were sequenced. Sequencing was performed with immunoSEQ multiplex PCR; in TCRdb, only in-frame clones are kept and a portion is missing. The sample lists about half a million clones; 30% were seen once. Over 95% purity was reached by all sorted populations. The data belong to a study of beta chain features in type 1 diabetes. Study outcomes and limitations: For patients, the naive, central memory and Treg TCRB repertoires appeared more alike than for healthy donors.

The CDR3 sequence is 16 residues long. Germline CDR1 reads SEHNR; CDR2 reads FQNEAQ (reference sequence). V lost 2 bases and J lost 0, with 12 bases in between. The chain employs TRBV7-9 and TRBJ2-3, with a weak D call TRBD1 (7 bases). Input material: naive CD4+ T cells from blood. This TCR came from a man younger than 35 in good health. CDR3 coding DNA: TGTGCCAGCAGCTTACAGGGGGGAACTAGCACAGATACGCAGTATTTT. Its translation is CASSLQGGTSTDTQYF.